This T cell receptor (beta chain) was recovered during a study of identical twins. Study findings and constraints: The authors drew conclusions from cross-sectional statistical analysis rather than following the same donors. In beta out-of-frame sequences, the excess sharing between twins was weaker.

V was clipped by 5 bases and J by 1 base, with 7 bases between them. Germline CDR1 KGHDR, CDR2 SFDVKD. The CDR3 spans 14 residues. TCRdb reprocessed the 5' RACE reads with MiXCR, giving one entry per CDR3 protein. Of around 220,000 distinct CDR3 sequences listed, more than 12% are singletons. This clonotype was counted a few times. Its antigen is as yet unknown. The J gene is TRBJ2-2, the V gene TRBV24-1; D gene uncertain. Sequenced: memory (CD45RO+) T cells sorted from blood. The receptor was isolated from a woman aged 18-30 years in good health. CDR3 bases: TGTGCCACCAGTGCCAGGCGGAACACCGGGGAGCTGTTTTTT. Translating it yields CATSARRNTGELFF.